One sample yielded the 24 T cell receptor beta chains listed below, sequenced in a study of response to subunit inactivated influenza vaccine. TCRdb used MiXCR to reprocess the RT-PCR reads, holding one entry per CDR3 protein. The data contain 860,000 or so distinct CDR3 sequences, 21% of them singletons. The specimen was PBMCs from blood, collected 4 to 6 days after vaccination. These receptors originate from a man aged 50-59 years who received an inactivated influenza vaccine.

The chain carries TRBV6-2 or TRBV6-3 and TRBJ2-3; D is possibly TRBD1 or TRBD2 (5 bases each). This CDR3 contains 12 residues. Germline CDR1 and CDR2: MNHEY and SVGEGT. Trimming shortened V by 8 bases and J by 2 bases, and 8 bases separated the two germline ends. CDR3 sequence: CASGDATDTQYF. CDR3 nucleotides: TGTGCCAGCGGGGACGCCACAGATACGCAGTATTTT.

The genes are TRBV9 and TRBJ2-5; 9 nucleotides align to TRBD1. CDR3 length: 16 residues. V trimming: 0 bases; J trimming: 5 bases; junction bases outside the gene matches: 8. Germline V CDR1 and CDR2: SGDLS, YYNGEE. The CDR3 is CASSVDSTGGTETQYF. The CDR3 DNA reads TGTGCCAGCAGCGTAGACTCGACAGGGGGTACGGAGACCCAGTACTTC. Using reference TRBV9 and TRBJ2-5 for the parts outside the CDR3, the full variable domain is DSGVTQTPKHLITATGQRVTLRCSPRSGDLSVYWYQQSLDQGLQFLIQYYNGEERAKGNILERFSAQQFPDLHSELNLSSLELGDSALYFCASSVDSTGGTETQYFGPGTRLLVL.

In this sample, this clonotype turned up a few times. As DNA, the CDR3 is TGCGCCAGCAGCCAAGATGAGGGGCTGGAGACCCAGTACTTC. It is translated as CASSQDEGLETQYF. The chain has TRBV4-1 and TRBJ2-5; D possibly matches TRBD1 or TRBD2 (5 bases each). The germline V gene has CDR1 MGHRA and CDR2 YSYEKL. The CDR3 loop spans 14 amino acids. V dropped 0 bases and J dropped 5 bases, with 10 bases sitting between them.

The chain carries TRBV6-5 and TRBJ2-7, with D unclear. Trimming removed 2 bases at V and 0 bases at J, with 17 bases between. Germline CDR1 and CDR2: MNHEY and SVGAGI. The CDR3 has 17 residues. In DNA, the CDR3 is TGTGCCAGCAGTTACGCCCAACACTCTCTTGTCTCCTACGAGCAGTACTTC. This gives the protein CASSYAQHSLVSYEQYF.

This clonotype was counted between two and nine times. The V and J genes are TRBV4-2 and TRBJ2-5; D gene ambiguous. The V end lost 0 bases, the J end lost 2 bases, and 4 bases lay between the germline ends. CDR1 and CDR2 from the germline V gene are LGHNA and YNFKEQ. This CDR3 spans 13 amino acids. The CDR3 protein is CASSQDWQETQYF. The DNA for the CDR3 is TGTGCCAGCAGCCAAGACTGGCAAGAGACCCAGTACTTC.

The V call is TRBV29-1, the J call TRBJ2-7, with D unclear. The V and J ends lost 4 bases and 3 bases respectively, with 7 bases between them. CDR3 size: 11 residues. Germline assignment: CDR1 SQVTM and CDR2 ANQGSEA. The CDR3 DNA reads TGCAGCGTTGCAGTTGGCTACGAGCAGTACTTC. It specifies CSVAVGYEQYF.

This clonotype was seen a handful of times. The rearrangement links TRBV5-1 to TRBJ1-4; the D gene is possibly TRBD1 (6 bases). This CDR3 region has 15 residues. V was trimmed by 3 bases and J by 11 bases, leaving 20 bases between them. CDR1 and CDR2 (germline): SGHRS, YFSETQ. CDR3 region: CASSSNVAPGDKLFF. The CDR3 DNA follows: TGCGCCAGCAGCTCCAACGTGGCGCCAGGGGACAAACTGTTTTTT.

The gene calls are TRBV6-5 and TRBJ1-2; D call uncertain. The germline CDR1 and CDR2 sequences are MNHEY and SVGAGI. Trimming pared 1 base from V and 4 bases from J, leaving 13 bases between. There are 15 residues in the CDR3. CDR3 coding DNA: TGTGCCAGCAGTTACTATCAGGAGCAGAGCTATGGCTACACCTTC. Its translation: CASSYYQEQSYGYTF.

This chain links TRBV5-1 with TRBJ2-7, with D perhaps matching TRBD1 or TRBD2 (7 bases each). The CDR3 totals 14 residues. V gave up 4 bases and J gave up 3 bases, with 14 bases separating them. Per the germline V gene, CDR1 is SGHRS and CDR2 is YFSETQ. The CDR3 DNA reads as TGCGCCAGCAGCCAGGGGGGGGACCGCTACGAGCAGTACTTC. This encodes CASSQGGDRYEQYF.

The V call is TRBV20-1, the J call TRBJ1-5; TRBD1 is a possible D gene (6 bases). Germline V CDR1 and CDR2: DFQATT, SNEGSKA (reference sequence). The V and J ends lost 3 bases and 6 bases respectively, with 18 bases between them. The CDR3 runs 15 residues. In nucleotides, the CDR3 is TGCAGTGCTAGGGCTACAGGGCTGGCGGGTCAGCCCCAGCATTTT. Protein: CSARATGLAGQPQHF.

This rearrangement joins TRBV27 to TRBJ2-2; a weak D match, TRBD1 (6 bases). The CDR3 extends over 13 amino acids. Germline V gene data show CDR1 as MNHEY and CDR2 as SMNVEV (reference sequence). Trimming shortened V by 6 bases and J by 9 bases, and 14 bases separated the two germline ends. The CDR3 loop reads CASSPQGTRELFF. CDR3 coding DNA: TGTGCCAGCAGCCCGCAGGGGACGAGGGAGCTGTTTTTT.

This chain links TRBV5-5 with TRBJ2-3, with 8 nucleotides matching TRBD2. After removal of 5 bases from V and 2 bases from J, the junction contained 7 bases not matched to a gene. The CDR3 consists of 15 residues. In germline, CDR1 is SGHKS, CDR2 YYEKEE (reference sequence). The CDR3 reads CASSSSGEVTDTQYF. For the CDR3, the DNA is TGTGCCAGCAGTAGTAGCGGGGAGGTCACAGATACGCAGTATTTT.

Many counts were recorded for this clonotype. V usage is TRBV7-2 and J usage is TRBJ2-7, with a weak D call TRBD2 (6 bases). Trimming removed 1 base at V and 3 bases at J, with 10 bases between. CDR1 is SGHTA and CDR2 is FQGNSA in the germline V gene. The CDR3 has 14 residues. The CDR3 DNA reads as TGTGCCAGCAGCTTAGGGAGGGGCGGCTACGAGCAGTACTTC. Its translation is CASSLGRGGYEQYF.

CDR3 in amino acids: CASSSQVSQETQYF. In DNA form, the CDR3 reads TGTGCCAGCAGCAGTCAGGTATCCCAAGAGACCCAGTACTTC. The genes are TRBV5-6 and TRBJ2-5; no definite D call. V was trimmed by 4 bases and J by 1 base, leaving 11 bases between them. The CDR3 length is 14 residues. Germline lookup yields CDR1 SGHDT and CDR2 YYEEEE.

This clonotype was seen only a few times. The chain has TRBV3-1 and TRBJ1-2; possibly TRBD1 for D (5 bases). The V end was cut by 1 base, the J end by 6 bases, with 15 bases between. The CDR3 consists of 15 residues. Per germline, CDR1 LGHDT and CDR2 YNNKEL (reference sequence). The CDR3 DNA is TGTGCCAGCAGCCAAGTAAGCGGCGGGGCGAATGGCTACACCTTC. This encodes CASSQVSGGANGYTF.

The V and J genes are TRBV3-1 and TRBJ2-1; D call uncertain. Trimming stripped 0 bases from V and 0 bases from J, with 6 bases between. The CDR3 has 15 residues. The germline V gene encodes CDR1 LGHDT and CDR2 YNNKEL (reference sequence). CDR3 loop: CASSQEVGSYNEQFF. CDR3 sequence (DNA): TGTGCCAGCAGCCAAGAAGTGGGCTCCTACAATGAGCAGTTCTTC.

A few counts support this clonotype. The chain links TRBV20-1 to TRBJ2-7; 8 bases are a match to TRBD2. CDR1 and CDR2 (germline): DFQATT, SNEGSKA (reference sequence). There are 15 residues in the CDR3. The V gene end was trimmed by 1 base and the J gene end by 2 bases; junction bases not matched to a gene: 7. CDR3 in DNA: TGCAGTGCTAGAGGATTAGCGGGGCGAACCTACGAGCAGTACTTC. Translation: CSARGLAGRTYEQYF.

The chain combines TRBV7-8 with TRBJ2-2, with D possibly TRBD2 on 6 matching bases. Germline lookup yields CDR1 SGHVS and CDR2 FQNEAQ. V lost 3 bases, J lost 5 bases, and 25 bases lay in between. CDR3 size: 19 residues. DNA of the CDR3: TGTGCCAGCAGCTTCCGGAGGACTGGTTTCGATGGGGGGACCGGGGAGCTGTTTTTT. Residues: CASSFRRTGFDGGTGELFF.

This clonotype was seen more than once but under ten times. This chain uses TRBV6-2 or TRBV6-3 with TRBJ1-5; 7 positions match TRBD1. The CDR3 runs to 18 residues. CDR1 and CDR2 (germline): MNHEY, SVGEGT. V lost 0 bases to trimming and J lost 0 bases; unmatched junction nucleotides: 8. This chain's CDR3 is CASSYSIGGVYSNQPQHF. DNA for the CDR3: TGTGCCAGCAGTTACTCGATAGGGGGCGTTTATAGCAATCAGCCCCAGCATTTT.

In its sample, this clonotype was seen a few times. J is TRBJ1-5 and V is TRBV20-1, with D possibly being TRBD1 (5 bases). Trimming stripped 8 bases from V and 5 bases from J, with 19 bases between. The CDR3 is made up of 14 amino acids. Germline V lookup: CDR1 DFQATT, CDR2 SNEGSKA (reference sequence). DNA of the CDR3: TGCAGTACGAGGCCTGGGGGGTCTTATCAGCCCCAGCATTTT. Translation: CSTRPGGSYQPQHF.

This clonotype showed up just a few times. The chain joins TRBV5-1 to TRBJ1-2; a possible D gene is TRBD1 (5 bases). This CDR3 comprises 13 residues. Germline-derived CDR1 and CDR2 are SGHRS and YFSETQ. The germline V and J ends were trimmed by 4 bases and 3 bases, with 10 bases remaining between them. The CDR3 loop is CASSILTDYGYTF. The DNA for the CDR3 is TGCGCCAGCAGCATACTGACAGACTATGGCTACACCTTC.

This clonotype occurred a few times. J is TRBJ1-5 and V is TRBV20-1; 7 bases match TRBD1. The CDR3 runs to 18 residues. CDR1 is DFQATT, CDR2 SNEGSKA, per germline (reference sequence). The V segment lost 2 bases and the J segment 5 bases; nucleotides outside the gene matches: 18. CDR3 DNA: TGCAGTGCTAGACGGCTAAAGAGGAGGGGGCCCACCGATCAGCCCCAGCATTTT. This encodes CSARRLKRRGPTDQPQHF.

The genes are TRBV28 and TRBJ1-2, with a possible D match to TRBD1 (6 bases). Trimming took off 5 bases at V and 0 bases at J, with 13 bases between the two ends. Germline assignment: CDR1 MDHEN and CDR2 SYDVKM. The CDR3 covers 15 residues. CDR3 residues: CASSLRTATNYGYTF. As DNA, the CDR3 is TGTGCCAGCAGTCTACGGACAGCAACTAACTATGGCTACACCTTC.

Comment on this clonotype: An end of the junction differs from the germline gene, which may be a read error. The chain is built from TRBV28 and TRBJ2-7, with 8 bases fitting TRBD2. The germline V gene has CDR1 MDHEN and CDR2 SYDVKM. The CDR3 extends over 14 amino acids. The CDR3 DNA sequence: TGTGCCAGCGTCAGCCCTAGCGGGTACTACGCGCAGTACTTC. Its protein is CASVSPSGYYAQYF.